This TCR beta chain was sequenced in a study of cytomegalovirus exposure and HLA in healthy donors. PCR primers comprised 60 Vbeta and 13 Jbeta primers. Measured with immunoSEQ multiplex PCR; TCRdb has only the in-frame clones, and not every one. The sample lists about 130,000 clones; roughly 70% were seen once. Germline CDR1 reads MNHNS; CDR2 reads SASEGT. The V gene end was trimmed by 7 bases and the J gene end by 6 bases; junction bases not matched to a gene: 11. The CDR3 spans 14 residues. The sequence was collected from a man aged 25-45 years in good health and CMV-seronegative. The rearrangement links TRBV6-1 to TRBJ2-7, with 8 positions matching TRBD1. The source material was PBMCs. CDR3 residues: CASKLTGVLSEQYF. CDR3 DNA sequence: TGTGCCAGCAAGTTGACAGGGGTACTGAGCGAGCAGTACTTC.